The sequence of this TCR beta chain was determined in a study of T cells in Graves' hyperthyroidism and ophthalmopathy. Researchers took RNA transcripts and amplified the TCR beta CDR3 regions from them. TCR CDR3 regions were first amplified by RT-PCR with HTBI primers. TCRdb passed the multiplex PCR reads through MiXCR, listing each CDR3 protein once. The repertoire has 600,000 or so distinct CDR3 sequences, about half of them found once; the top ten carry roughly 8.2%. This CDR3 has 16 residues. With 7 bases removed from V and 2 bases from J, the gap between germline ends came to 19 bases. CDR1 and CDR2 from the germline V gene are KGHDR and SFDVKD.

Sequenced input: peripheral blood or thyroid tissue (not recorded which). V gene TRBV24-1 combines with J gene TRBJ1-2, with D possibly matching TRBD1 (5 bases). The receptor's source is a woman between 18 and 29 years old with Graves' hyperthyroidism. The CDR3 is CATRTNRDAENYGYTF. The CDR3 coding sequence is TGTGCCACCAGGACAAACCGGGACGCTGAGAACTATGGCTACACCTTC.